One and the same sample provided the 19 T cell receptor beta chains below, sequenced in a study of blood T cell repertoires in COVID-19. TCRdb's copy holds only in-frame clones and misses some; the assay was immunoSEQ multiplex PCR. Among approximately 240,000 clones listed, 70% to 85% were seen once. The sequenced material came from peripheral blood. Receptors originate from a woman of 80 years or more with active or convalescent COVID-19.

This clone was detected only a few times. Additional DNA sequences in this sample encode the identical CDR3. V gene TRBV29-1 combines with J gene TRBJ1-5; 7 positions agree with TRBD1. CDR1 SQVTM and CDR2 ANQGSEA come from the germline V gene. The CDR3 is 13 amino acids. V lost 4 bases to trimming and J lost 2 bases; unmatched junction nucleotides: 2. Here the CDR3 reads CSVGDRGNQPQHF. The DNA for the CDR3 is TGCAGCGTTGGGGACAGAGGCAATCAGCCCCAGCATTTT.

This chain uses TRBV7-8 with TRBJ1-1; possible D gene TRBD1, 6 bases. The CDR3 has 14 amino acids. With 3 bases removed from V and 5 bases from J, the gap between germline ends came to 13 bases. The germline V gene encodes CDR1 SGHVS and CDR2 FQNEAQ. This chain's CDR3 is CASSLGGGRTEAFF. DNA of the CDR3: TGTGCCAGCAGCTTGGGTGGGGGCCGGACTGAAGCTTTCTTT.

The V gene is TRBV4-2, the J gene TRBJ2-5; unclear D gene. This CDR3 has 14 amino acids. The germline gives CDR1 LGHNA, CDR2 YNFKEQ. V lost 0 bases, J lost 5 bases, and 10 bases lay in between. In nucleotides, the CDR3 is TGTGCCAGCAGCCAAGAGAGGTTAACGGAGACCCAGTACTTC. Translated, it gives CASSQERLTETQYF.

The rearrangement joins TRBV3-1 (or the pseudogene TRBV3-2) to TRBJ2-7, with a tentative D call TRBD2 (5 bases). The V and J ends lost 3 bases and 3 bases respectively, with 12 bases between them. The CDR3 sequence is 14 residues long. The germline gives CDR1 LGHDT, CDR2 YNNKEL (reference sequence). This CDR3 is CASSQRGQRYEQYF. The DNA for the CDR3 is TGTGCCAGCAGCCAGAGAGGGCAGCGCTACGAGCAGTACTTC.

This clone occurred a few times. The gene calls are TRBV21-1 and TRBJ2-1; the table's D call TRBD1 went unverified against the DNA. TRBV21-1 is designated a pseudogene. The CDR3 contains 16 residues. CDR3 amino acids: CASSRSGTGVVNEQFF. The CDR3 coding sequence is TGTGCCAGCAGCAGGTCCGGGACAGGGGTCGTCAATGAGCAGTTCTTC.

V is TRBV5-1 and J is TRBJ1-1, with D tentatively TRBD1 (5 bases). Germline CDR1 is SGHRS and CDR2 is YFSETQ. The CDR3 contains 14 residues. V lost 2 bases, J lost 6 bases, and 14 bases lay in between. The CDR3 DNA is TGCGCCAGCAGCTTAGTGCCGCGGGGCTCTGAAGCTTTCTTT. Translation gives CASSLVPRGSEAFF.

This chain uses TRBV7-8 with TRBJ1-5; no firm D call. The ends were cut back, 0 bases at V and 0 bases at J, with 6 bases in the middle. The germline gives CDR1 SGHVS, CDR2 FQNEAQ. The CDR3 covers 15 residues. This chain's CDR3 is CASSLAVNSNQPQHF. In DNA, the CDR3 is TGTGCCAGCAGCTTAGCTGTTAATAGCAATCAGCCCCAGCATTTT.

Only one count was recorded for this clone. The rearrangement joins TRBV10-3 to TRBJ1-1, with 9 bases that match TRBD1. CDR1 is ENHRY and CDR2 is SYGVKD in the germline V gene. The CDR3 extends over 13 amino acids. J was trimmed by 1 base and V by 8 bases; bases with no gene match: 2. DNA for the CDR3: TGTGCCATCGCGGGACAGGGGAACACTGAAGCTTTCTTT. It translates to CAIAGQGNTEAFF.

With regard to this clone: Other DNA sequences of this sample code for an identical CDR3. The J gene is TRBJ1-5, the V gene TRBV28; maybe TRBD1 (6 bases). Germline V gives CDR1 MDHEN, CDR2 SYDVKM. V was pared by 6 bases and J by 1 base, with 10 bases between. The CDR3 is 14 amino acids. The chain's CDR3 is CASSQGGSNQPQHF. The CDR3 DNA reads as TGTGCCAGCAGCCAAGGGGGAAGCAATCAGCCCCAGCATTTT.

The J gene is TRBJ1-6, the V gene TRBV2; 9 bases agree with TRBD1. This CDR3 has 15 amino acids. The germline CDR1 and CDR2 sequences are SNHLY and FYNNEI. The junction had 5 bases not matched to a gene; V was cut back by 5 bases and J by 6 bases. This CDR3 is CASSQQGAGNSPLHF. The DNA of the CDR3 is TGTGCCAGCAGTCAACAGGGGGCAGGTAATTCACCCCTCCACTTT.

The rearrangement joins TRBV30 to TRBJ1-5; 8 nucleotides line up with TRBD1. Trimming at V came to 1 base and at J to 0 bases, leaving 8 bases not matched to a gene. The CDR3 is 17 residues long. CDR1 GTSNPN and CDR2 SVGIG come from the germline V gene (reference sequence). Here the CDR3 DNA reads TGTGCCTGGAGTGGTGACAGGGGCCCAGGTAGCAATCAGCCCCAGCATTTT. Translating it yields CAWSGDRGPGSNQPQHF.

The chain joins TRBV18 to TRBJ2-5, with D possibly TRBD1 on 6 matching bases. V lost 1 base and J 2 bases, leaving 8 bases between the germline ends. The CDR3 is 14 amino acids. The germline CDR1 and CDR2 sequences are KGHSH and LQKENI. The CDR3 reads CASSPRTVQETQYF. CDR3 bases: TGTGCCAGCTCACCACGGACAGTACAAGAGACCCAGTACTTC.

This chain uses TRBV3-1 (or the pseudogene TRBV3-2) with TRBJ1-3; D is possibly TRBD1 (6 bases). Trimming pared 4 bases from V and 4 bases from J, leaving 14 bases between. The CDR3 extends over 15 amino acids. The germline gives CDR1 LGHDT, CDR2 YNNKEL (reference sequence). In DNA, the CDR3 is TGTGCCAGCAGCCTTGAGACAGGAATGGGAAACACCATATATTTT. It encodes CASSLETGMGNTIYF.

This clone was seen only a few times. Here the CDR3 reads CASSPIGGINYEQYF. As DNA, the CDR3 is TGTGCCAGCTCCCCGATCGGGGGGATCAACTACGAGCAGTACTTC. V usage is TRBV18 and J usage is TRBJ2-7, with 7 bases fitting TRBD2. CDR1 is KGHSH, CDR2 LQKENI, per germline. V was clipped by 6 bases and J by 3 bases; unmatched bases: 11. This CDR3 has 15 residues.

The V gene is TRBV18, the J gene TRBJ1-1; D ambiguous. This CDR3 region has 13 residues. Germline values: CDR1 KGHSH, CDR2 LQKENI. Trimming cost V 3 bases and J 1 base, with 6 bases left between them. The CDR3 loop is CASSPRQNTEAFF. The CDR3 DNA sequence: TGTGCCAGCTCACCGAGACAGAACACTGAAGCTTTCTTT.

This clone was seen a handful of times. This chain joins TRBV6-1 and TRBJ2-2; 10 bases line up with TRBD1. Trimming removed 3 bases from V and 0 bases from J; junction bases left unmatched: 4. Germline CDR1 and CDR2: MNHNS and SASEGT. This CDR3 region has 17 residues. The CDR3 coding sequence is TGTGCCAGCAGTGAGCCCGGACAGGGGGCGAACACCGGGGAGCTGTTTTTT. Its translation is CASSEPGQGANTGELFF.

The rearrangement links TRBV2 to TRBJ1-6; D gene unclear. Trimming left V 2 bases short and J 7 bases short, with 12 bases between. There are 15 residues in the CDR3. The germline CDR1 and CDR2 sequences are SNHLY and FYNNEI. CDR3 loop: CASSELPGTNSPLHF. DNA of the CDR3: TGTGCCAGCAGTGAACTTCCGGGAACGAATTCACCCCTCCACTTT.

The chain carries TRBV30 and TRBJ1-5, with D unclear. The CDR3 length is 14 residues. Trimming stripped 0 bases from V and 4 bases from J, with 10 bases between. CDR1 is GTSNPN, CDR2 SVGIG, per germline (reference sequence). The CDR3 nucleotides are TGTGCCTGGAGTGTCGGATCCGGGAATCAGCCCCAGCATTTT. Protein: CAWSVGSGNQPQHF. Looking up the rest from reference TRBV30 and TRBJ1-5 gives the full variable domain: SQTIHQWPATLVQPVGSPLSLECTVEGTSNPNLYWYRQAAGRGLQLLFYSVGIGQISSEVPQNLSASRPQDRQFILSSKKLLLSDSGFYLCAWSVGSGNQPQHFGDGTRLSIL.

The rearrangement uses TRBV6-5 and TRBJ2-7; D unresolved. Germline values: CDR1 MNHEY, CDR2 SVGAGI. The V gene lost 2 bases and the J gene lost 2 bases, with 13 bases spanning the gap. The CDR3 has 15 amino acids. As DNA, the CDR3 is TGTGCCAGCAGTTACGGCGGTTCCCCGGCCTACGAGCAGTACTTC. This encodes CASSYGGSPAYEQYF.